This entry lists 12 T cell receptor beta chains sequenced from one sample in a study of breast tumors, draining lymph nodes, adjacent tissues. TCRdb redid the calling of the multiplex PCR reads with MiXCR, one entry per CDR3 protein. Of 120,000 or so distinct CDR3 sequences listed, 15% to 20% are singletons. Breast cancer patients provided tissue from their axillary draining lymph nodes. The specimen sequenced was axillary lymph node tissue. The receptors were sampled from a female donor with breast cancer. Some clones in this sample may be carry-over from other donors' samples.

This clonotype was observed at least ten times. This chain uses TRBV27 with TRBJ2-7; TRBD1 aligns across 8 bases. Germline V gene data show CDR1 as MNHEY and CDR2 as SMNVEV (reference sequence). This CDR3 region has 17 residues. J lost 0 bases, V lost 6 bases, and 13 bases had no gene match. CDR3 residues: CASSMKTGAYSSYEQYF. The CDR3 DNA follows: TGTGCCAGCAGCATGAAGACAGGGGCGTATAGCTCCTACGAGCAGTACTTC.

This clonotype was detected many times. The V gene is TRBV6-1, the J gene TRBJ1-2; TRBD1 might be the D (5 bases). Germline V gives CDR1 MNHNS, CDR2 SASEGT. CDR3 length equals 14 residues. With 2 bases removed from V and 8 bases from J, the gap between germline ends came to 15 bases. The CDR3 loop is CASSEWFQGEGYTF. CDR3 in DNA: TGTGCCAGCAGTGAATGGTTTCAGGGAGAGGGCTACACCTTC.

This clonotype was counted between two and nine times. V gene TRBV6-2 or TRBV6-3 combines with J gene TRBJ2-2; weak D call: TRBD1 (6 bases). Germline CDR1 reads MNHEY; CDR2 reads SVGEGT. Trimming took off 7 bases at V and 3 bases at J, with 12 bases between the two ends. The CDR3 runs 14 residues. The CDR3 here is CASNQGSYTGELFF. Written as DNA, the CDR3 is TGTGCCAGCAACCAGGGGTCTTACACCGGGGAGCTGTTTTTT.

Worth noting for this clonotype: A clone one base away is much larger, so this may be a read error. This sequence joins TRBV3-1 and TRBJ2-5; D might be TRBD1 (6 bases). This CDR3 region has 15 residues. Germline values: CDR1 LGHDT, CDR2 YNNKEL (reference sequence). V lost 1 base, J lost 1 base, and 10 bases lay in between. The CDR3 protein is CASSQGAGVQETQYF. The CDR3 DNA follows: TGTGCCAGCAGCCAAGGGGCAGGGGTCCAAGAGACCCAGTACTTC.

This clonotype came up many times. V is TRBV11-2 and J is TRBJ2-7; TRBD2 is a possible D gene (5 bases). Trimming cost V 4 bases and J 6 bases, with 16 bases left between them. The CDR3 covers 14 residues. From germline, CDR1 is SGHAT and CDR2 FQNNGV. In nucleotides, the CDR3 is TGTGCCAGCAGCTCCGGACTTACCCCCGGCGAGCAGTACTTC. This codes for CASSSGLTPGEQYF.

This clonotype was detected ten times or more. This chain uses TRBV20-1 with TRBJ2-7; TRBD2 agrees at 8 bases. This CDR3 contains 15 residues. V lost 6 bases to trimming and J lost 2 bases; unmatched junction nucleotides: 12. The V gene's germline CDR1 is DFQATT and CDR2 SNEGSKA (reference sequence). CDR3 in amino acids: CSAGGARGGTYEQYF. The CDR3 DNA is TGCAGTGCCGGGGGGGCCCGAGGGGGTACCTACGAGCAGTACTTC.

This clonotype was observed many times. This chain joins TRBV3-1 and TRBJ1-2; TRBD1 matches 8 bases. Trimming took 5 bases from V and 13 from J; bases not matched to a gene: 9. Germline lookup yields CDR1 LGHDT and CDR2 YNNKEL (reference sequence). CDR3 length: 12 residues. The chain's CDR3 is CASSDGQGSATF. The DNA for the CDR3 is TGTGCCAGCAGCGACGGACAGGGATCGGCCACCTTC.

This clonotype has a count of ten or more. The chain couples TRBV10-3 to TRBJ2-5, with D maybe TRBD1 (6 bases). Looked up from germline, CDR1 is ENHRY and CDR2 is SYGVKD. Trimming took 6 bases from V and 10 from J, leaving 18 bases between them. The length of the CDR3 is 13 residues. This chain's CDR3 is CAISPGTTRDQYF. DNA of the CDR3: TGTGCCATCAGCCCAGGGACAACCAGGGACCAGTACTTC.

This clonotype was observed a handful of times. The rearrangement uses TRBV9 and TRBJ2-3; D is unclear. The CDR3 covers 16 residues. Between the trimmed V and J ends, which lost 1 base and 0 bases, there was a span of 12 bases. Per germline, CDR1 SGDLS and CDR2 YYNGEE. CDR3 nucleotides: TGTGCCAGCAGCGTAACCCCTTCAGAGAGCACAGATACGCAGTATTTT. This encodes CASSVTPSESTDTQYF.

The chain employs TRBV10-2 and TRBJ2-7; TRBD2 agrees at 10 bases. The V gene's germline CDR1 is WSHSY and CDR2 SAAADI. The length of the CDR3 is 17 residues. The trim removed 0 bases at V and 6 bases at J, leaving 11 bases unmatched. The CDR3 DNA is TGCGCCAGCAGTGAGTCTCTGTCTAGCGGGAGTCGTCCCGAGCAGTACTTC. It specifies CASSESLSSGSRPEQYF.

Ten or more counts support this clonotype. The junction differs from germline at one of its ends, possibly a read error. The chain carries TRBV20-1 and TRBJ2-1, with TRBD2 matching over 7 bases. The CDR3 runs to 12 residues. Germline V gene sequence: CDR1 DFQATT, CDR2 SNEGSKA (reference sequence). This CDR3 is CSARRTAGDQVF. DNA of the CDR3: TGCAGTGCTAGGAGAACCGCGGGGGACCAAGTCTTC.

Only a few counts were recorded for this clonotype. The chain has TRBV13 and TRBJ2-4; D is ambiguous. Germline V gives CDR1 PRHDT, CDR2 FYEKMQ (reference sequence). The ends were cut back, 2 bases at V and 1 base at J, with 6 bases in the middle. The CDR3 loop spans 14 amino acids. The CDR3 reads CASSLPGAKNIQYF. The CDR3 DNA reads as TGTGCCAGCAGCTTACCTGGTGCCAAAAACATTCAGTACTTC.